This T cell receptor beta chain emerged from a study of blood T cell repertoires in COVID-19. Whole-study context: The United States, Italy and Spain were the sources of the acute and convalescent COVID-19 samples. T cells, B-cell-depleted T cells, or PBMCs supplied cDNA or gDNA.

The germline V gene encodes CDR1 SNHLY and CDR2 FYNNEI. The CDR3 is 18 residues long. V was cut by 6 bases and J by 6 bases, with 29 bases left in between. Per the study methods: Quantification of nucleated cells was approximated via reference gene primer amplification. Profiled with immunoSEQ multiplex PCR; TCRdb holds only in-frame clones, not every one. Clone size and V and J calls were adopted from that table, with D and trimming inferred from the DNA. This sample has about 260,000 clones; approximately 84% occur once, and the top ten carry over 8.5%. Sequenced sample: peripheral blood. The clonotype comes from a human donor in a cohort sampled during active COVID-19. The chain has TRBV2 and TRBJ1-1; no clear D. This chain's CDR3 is CASREQNLFGNAHAEAFF. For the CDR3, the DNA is TGTGCCAGCAGAGAACAAAATCTATTCGGTAATGCCCATGCTGAAGCTTTCTTT.